This T cell receptor beta chain was sequenced during a study of T cells in Graves' hyperthyroidism and ophthalmopathy. For the study at large: Peripheral blood was collected at initial diagnosis, before any treatment.

What was amplified from RNA transcripts were TCR beta CDR3 regions. HTBI primers drove first-round RT-PCR of the TCR CDR3. TCRdb ran MiXCR on the multiplex PCR reads and lists one entry per CDR3 protein. Counted here are over 450,000 distinct CDR3 sequences, more than 15% occurring once; the ten biggest clones make up approximately 18%. This clonotype has a handful of counts. What it binds is unknown. Study-wide findings and caveats: Ophthalmopathy was predicted by the model a median of roughly 6.6 months ahead of onset. Blood also carried most thyroid clonotypes expanded above 0.001.

Diagnoses were made from clinical symptoms, serum measures (thyroxine and TRAb), thyroid ultrasound and orbital computed tomography. This CDR3 has 14 amino acids. Germline loops: CDR1 MNHNS, CDR2 SASEGT. V gave up 5 bases and J gave up 0 bases, with 10 bases separating them. The TCR originated in a woman younger than 35 with Graves' ophthalmopathy. The chain uses TRBV6-1 and TRBJ2-5, with a tentative D call TRBD2 (6 bases). Sequencing used blood. The CDR3 region is CASSTGGYQETQYF. DNA for the CDR3: TGTGCCAGCAGTACCGGGGGATACCAAGAGACCCAGTACTTC.